A selection of T cell receptor beta chains follows, all from one sample in a study of control samples from healthy donors and cancer patients. TCRdb's table, derived via immunoSEQ multiplex PCR, lists solely in-frame clones and lacks some. The sample has 10,000 to 15,000 clones; roughly 90% are singletons. What was sequenced was formalin-fixed, paraffin-embedded tissue. The source of these receptors is a male donor with melanoma. CDR3s include the opening cysteine and the closing phenylalanine or tryptophan. Each record gives: CDR3 protein, CDR3 DNA, J gene, clone size, V gene, D gene. A D gene is named only where the DNA matches it firmly. Clone size is shown for a subset of rows, as once, few, many or a class of expanded clone.

cdr3_aa: CASSRLAANEQFF
cdr3_nt: TGTGCCAGCAGCCGTCTAGCGGCCAATGAGCAGTTCTTC
j_call: TRBJ2-1
clone_size: once
v_call: TRBV3-1/TRBV3-2
d_call: TRBD2

cdr3_aa: CASSPRTGSTDTQYF
cdr3_nt: TGTGCCAGCAGCCCGAGGACAGGTAGCACAGATACGCAGTATTTT
j_call: TRBJ2-3
clone_size: .
v_call: TRBV11-3
d_call: TRBD1

cdr3_aa: CASSFKGDNEQFF
cdr3_nt: TGTGCCAGCAGCTTTAAAGGAGACAATGAGCAGTTCTTC
j_call: TRBJ2-1
clone_size: once
v_call: TRBV7-2
d_call: .

cdr3_aa: CASSERGQETQYF
cdr3_nt: TGTGCCAGCAGTGAGCGGGGGCAAGAGACCCAGTACTTC
j_call: TRBJ2-5
clone_size: .
v_call: TRBV4-2
d_call: TRBD2

cdr3_aa: CASSLVGRELFF
cdr3_nt: TGTGCCAGCAGCTTGGTGGGCCGGGAGCTGTTTTTT
j_call: TRBJ2-2
clone_size: .
v_call: TRBV5-4
d_call: .

cdr3_aa: CASSADWGSGNTIYF
cdr3_nt: TGTGCCAGCTCGGCGGACTGGGGCTCTGGAAACACCATATATTTT
j_call: TRBJ1-3
clone_size: .
v_call: TRBV18
d_call: .

cdr3_aa: CASSQSGVGTYTF
cdr3_nt: TGCGCCAGCAGCCAATCAGGGGTAGGAACCTACACCTTC
j_call: TRBJ1-2
clone_size: once
v_call: TRBV4-3
d_call: .

cdr3_aa: CATSAGGNTEAFF
cdr3_nt: TGTGCCACCAGTGCAGGGGGGAACACTGAAGCTTTCTTT
j_call: TRBJ1-1
clone_size: .
v_call: TRBV24-1
d_call: TRBD1

cdr3_aa: CASSGTGGDNYGYTF
cdr3_nt: TGTGCCAGCAGCGGAACAGGGGGCGATAACTATGGCTACACCTTC
j_call: TRBJ1-2
clone_size: few
v_call: TRBV9
d_call: TRBD1

cdr3_aa: CASSTRPSGNTIYF
cdr3_nt: TGTGCCAGCAGCACAAGGCCTTCAGGAAACACCATATATTTT
j_call: TRBJ1-3
clone_size: .
v_call: TRBV9
d_call: .

cdr3_aa: CASSSDYNSPLHF
cdr3_nt: TGTGCCAGCAGCTCCGATTATAATTCACCCCTCCACTTT
j_call: TRBJ1-6
clone_size: once
v_call: TRBV6-5
d_call: .

cdr3_aa: CASSLEETQYF
cdr3_nt: TGTGCCAGCAGCTTGGAAGAGACCCAGTACTTC
j_call: TRBJ2-5
clone_size: .
v_call: TRBV5-4
d_call: .

cdr3_aa: CSVVPGYTGELFF
cdr3_nt: TGCAGCGTTGTTCCGGGGTACACCGGGGAGCTGTTTTTT
j_call: TRBJ2-2
clone_size: .
v_call: TRBV29-1
d_call: .

cdr3_aa: CASNRRSYNEQFF
cdr3_nt: TGTGCCAGCAACCGGCGCTCCTACAATGAGCAGTTCTTC
j_call: TRBJ2-1
clone_size: .
v_call: TRBV13
d_call: .

cdr3_aa: CASGFRGRGYTF
cdr3_nt: TGTGCCAGCGGTTTCAGGGGGCGCGGCTACACCTTC
j_call: TRBJ1-2
clone_size: .
v_call: TRBV3-1/TRBV3-2
d_call: TRBD1

cdr3_aa: CASSAFSGVRDTQYF
cdr3_nt: TGTGCCAGCAGCGCCTTTAGCGGGGTCAGGGATACGCAGTATTTT
j_call: TRBJ2-3
clone_size: few
v_call: TRBV9
d_call: TRBD2

cdr3_aa: CASSPLGDTYEQYF
cdr3_nt: TGCGCCAGCAGCCCACTAGGAGATACCTACGAGCAGTACTTC
j_call: TRBJ2-7
clone_size: once
v_call: TRBV5-1
d_call: .

cdr3_aa: CATSESDGLGMGTQYF
cdr3_nt: TGTGCCACCAGTGAGTCCGACGGACTGGGGATGGGTACGCAGTATTTT
j_call: TRBJ2-3
clone_size: .
v_call: TRBV24-1
d_call: .

cdr3_aa: CASSGQVRNEQFF
cdr3_nt: TGTGCCAGCAGTGGACAGGTGAGGAATGAGCAGTTCTTC
j_call: TRBJ2-1
clone_size: .
v_call: TRBV18
d_call: TRBD1

cdr3_aa: CASENRGNTEAFF
cdr3_nt: TGTGCCAGCGAGAACAGGGGGAACACTGAAGCTTTCTTT
j_call: TRBJ1-1
clone_size: .
v_call: TRBV6-5
d_call: TRBD1

cdr3_aa: CATSDPPGLVNEQFF
cdr3_nt: TGTGCCACCAGTGATCCGCCGGGACTAGTGAATGAGCAGTTCTTC
j_call: TRBJ2-1
clone_size: .
v_call: TRBV24-1
d_call: TRBD2

cdr3_aa: CASSSGDEQYF
cdr3_nt: TGCGCCAGTTCTAGCGGGGACGAGCAGTACTTC
j_call: TRBJ2-7
clone_size: .
v_call: TRBV10-2
d_call: TRBD2

cdr3_aa: CASSESGRPGYTF
cdr3_nt: TGTGCCAGCAGTGAATCGGGGAGACCTGGCTACACCTTC
j_call: TRBJ1-2
clone_size: .
v_call: TRBV6-1
d_call: .

cdr3_aa: CASSEERGFDYGYTF
cdr3_nt: TGTGCCAGCAGTGAAGAGCGGGGGTTTGACTATGGCTACACCTTC
j_call: TRBJ1-2
clone_size: .
v_call: TRBV6-1
d_call: .

cdr3_aa: CASSVGFGELFF
cdr3_nt: TGTGCCAGCAGCGTAGGGTTCGGGGAGCTGTTTTTT
j_call: TRBJ2-2
clone_size: .
v_call: TRBV9
d_call: .

cdr3_aa: CASSPGDWTGFGYGYTF
cdr3_nt: TGTGCCAGCAGCCCTGGTGACTGGACAGGCTTTGGATATGGCTACACCTTC
j_call: TRBJ1-2
clone_size: .
v_call: TRBV6-2/TRBV6-3
d_call: TRBD1

cdr3_aa: CATSDAGTEIGGYTF
cdr3_nt: TGTGCCACCAGTGATGCCGGGACAGAAATAGGGGGCTACACCTTC
j_call: TRBJ1-2
clone_size: .
v_call: TRBV24-1
d_call: TRBD1

cdr3_aa: CASSLYQGVTEAFF
cdr3_nt: TGTGCCAGCAGCTTATACCAGGGGGTGACTGAAGCTTTCTTT
j_call: TRBJ1-1
clone_size: .
v_call: TRBV7-2
d_call: TRBD1

cdr3_aa: CASSTLTDLTGGDEQYF
cdr3_nt: TGTGCCAGCAGCACACTTACTGACCTAACAGGGGGCGACGAGCAGTACTTC
j_call: TRBJ2-7
clone_size: .
v_call: TRBV6-2/TRBV6-3
d_call: TRBD1

cdr3_aa: CASRDWNEQFF
cdr3_nt: TGTGCCTCACGGGATTGGAATGAGCAGTTCTTC
j_call: TRBJ2-1
clone_size: .
v_call: TRBV2
d_call: .

cdr3_aa: CASSLDPTSPIFEQFF
cdr3_nt: TGTGCCAGCAGCTTAGATCCGACTAGCCCTATATTTGAGCAGTTCTTC
j_call: TRBJ2-1
clone_size: .
v_call: TRBV7-2
d_call: TRBD2

cdr3_aa: CASSFSTNQPQHF
cdr3_nt: TGTGCCAGCAGCTTTTCGACAAATCAGCCCCAGCATTTT
j_call: TRBJ1-5
clone_size: .
v_call: TRBV7-2
d_call: .

cdr3_aa: CASSQQGGYNEQFF
cdr3_nt: TGTGCCAGCAGCCAACAGGGGGGGTACAATGAGCAGTTCTTC
j_call: TRBJ2-1
clone_size: .
v_call: TRBV6-5
d_call: .

cdr3_aa: CASSLTGEGSTDTQYF
cdr3_nt: TGTGCCAGCAGCCTCACAGGGGAGGGGAGCACAGATACGCAGTATTTT
j_call: TRBJ2-3
clone_size: .
v_call: TRBV9
d_call: .

cdr3_aa: CASSLGTGLNYGYTF
cdr3_nt: TGTGCCAGCAGCTTAGGGACAGGGCTTAACTATGGCTACACCTTC
j_call: TRBJ1-2
clone_size: .
v_call: TRBV11-3
d_call: TRBD1

cdr3_aa: CAAQKGMNTEAFF
cdr3_nt: TGTGCCGCTCAAAAGGGTATGAACACTGAAGCTTTCTTT
j_call: TRBJ1-1
clone_size: .
v_call: TRBV30
d_call: .

cdr3_aa: CSVANRIDQPQHF
cdr3_nt: TGCAGCGTTGCCAACAGAATCGATCAGCCCCAGCATTTT
j_call: TRBJ1-5
clone_size: .
v_call: TRBV29-1
d_call: .

cdr3_aa: CASSFRGDKNIQYF
cdr3_nt: TGTGCCAGCAGCTTTCGCGGGGATAAAAACATTCAGTACTTC
j_call: TRBJ2-4
clone_size: .
v_call: TRBV4-2
d_call: .

cdr3_aa: CASSQVFSGAGNEQFF
cdr3_nt: TGCGCCAGCAGCCAAGTCTTTTCGGGAGCAGGGAATGAGCAGTTCTTC
j_call: TRBJ2-1
clone_size: .
v_call: TRBV4-1
d_call: .

cdr3_aa: CASSQVGSGRSYEQYF
cdr3_nt: TGTGCCAGCAGCCAAGTTGGTAGCGGGAGATCCTACGAGCAGTACTTC
j_call: TRBJ2-7
clone_size: .
v_call: TRBV3-1/TRBV3-2
d_call: TRBD2

cdr3_aa: CASSAGQVVNNEQFF
cdr3_nt: TGTGCCAGCAGCGCCGGACAGGTGGTGAACAATGAGCAGTTCTTC
j_call: TRBJ2-1
clone_size: .
v_call: TRBV9
d_call: TRBD1

cdr3_aa: CASSSQQDVLNEQFF
cdr3_nt: TGTGCCAGCAGCTCCCAACAAGATGTCTTGAATGAGCAGTTCTTC
j_call: TRBJ2-1
clone_size: once
v_call: TRBV7-2
d_call: .